This paragraph covers one TCR beta chain sequence. This sample stems from a study of molecular identifiers for immune sequencing clone quantification. V lost 7 bases and J lost 15, with 13 bases in between. The CDR3 runs to 10 residues. CDR1 and CDR2 (germline): LNHDA, SQIVND (reference sequence). TCRdb redid the calling of the PCR reads with MiXCR, one entry per CDR3 protein. The sample includes about 630,000 distinct CDR3 sequences, about 25% seen only once; the top ten take 0.6% to 0.9%. The sample was naive CD8+ T cells from blood, with Jurkat cell RNA spiked in. Subset given: FACS-sorted CD8+CD4-CCR7+CD45RA+ naive T cells. This chain uses TRBV19 with TRBJ2-1; the D is unclear. The receptor's source is a human donor in good health. Some libraries in this study had Jurkat cell RNA spiked in. CDR3 sequence reads: CASKGWGLFF. The CDR3 DNA reads as TGTGCCAGTAAAGGATGGGGTTTGTTCTTC.